These 15 T cell receptor beta chains were sequenced from one sample in a study of blood T cell repertoires in COVID-19 (dated by TCRdb to 2019 to 2021). Preparation of the library involved the immunoSEQ multiplex PCR assay. TCRdb mirrors the immuneACCESS table, restricted to in-frame sequences. Some clones are absent from its copies; in checked studies, under half trace to an unresolved V gene, and the reason for the others is unknown. Counted in this sample were 200,000 to 250,000 clones; about four fifths of them appeared once. The ten largest clones take up 3.6% of the sample. Sequencing was carried out using peripheral blood. These receptors all stem from an elderly woman with acute or convalescent COVID-19.

This clone was found a few times. The gene calls are TRBV14 and TRBJ2-5; TRBD1 might be the D (6 bases). Germline lookup yields CDR1 SGHDN and CDR2 FVKESK. CDR3 length: 16 amino acids. V was clipped by 6 bases and J by 1 base, with 18 bases between them. CDR3 region: CASSHRDIYLQETQYF. The CDR3 DNA reads TGTGCCAGCAGTCACCGGGACATCTACCTCCAAGAGACCCAGTACTTC.

The chain joins TRBV6-1 to TRBJ1-2; weak D call: TRBD1 (6 bases). The ends were cut back, 1 base at V and 5 bases at J, with 11 bases in the middle. This CDR3 is built from 14 residues. Germline V lookup: CDR1 MNHNS, CDR2 SASEGT. The CDR3 region is CASSEVGGQYGYTF. Here the CDR3 DNA reads TGTGCCAGCAGTGAAGTAGGCGGACAGTATGGCTACACCTTC.

The rearrangement joins TRBV25-1 to TRBJ1-3; possible D gene TRBD1, 6 bases. This CDR3 comprises 13 residues. Trimming removed 9 bases at V and 2 bases at J, with 11 bases between. Germline V gene data show CDR1 as MGHDK and CDR2 as SYGVNS. The CDR3 spells CASSQGTGNTIYF. The DNA for the CDR3 is TGTGCCAGTTCCCAGGGGACTGGAAACACCATATATTTT.

The chain uses TRBV2 and TRBJ2-7, with 7 nucleotides matching TRBD1. The V gene's germline CDR1 is SNHLY and CDR2 FYNNEI. The CDR3 is made up of 13 amino acids. V was pared by 3 bases and J by 3 bases, with 2 bases of the junction left unmatched. The CDR3 region has the DNA TGTGCCAGCAGTGAGACAGGGTACTACGAGCAGTACTTC. Protein sequence: CASSETGYYEQYF.

The rearrangement links TRBV12-5 to TRBJ1-6; 9 bases align to TRBD1. The V gene end was trimmed by 2 bases and the J gene end by 1 base; junction bases not matched to a gene: 15. The CDR3 has 21 amino acids. CDR1 LGHNT and CDR2 FRNRAP come from the germline V gene. For the CDR3, the DNA is TGTGCTAGTGGTTTGCACTTAAAGGGGTACGGGACAGGGTCCTATAATTCACCCCTCCACTTT. Translation gives CASGLHLKGYGTGSYNSPLHF.

This rearrangement joins TRBV7-3 to TRBJ1-2, with TRBD1 matching over 9 bases. V shed 5 bases and J 3 bases; nucleotides not matched to a gene: 10. The CDR3 contains 16 residues. Germline assignment: CDR1 SGHTA and CDR2 FQGTGA. In DNA, the CDR3 is TGTGCCAGCAGCCCAACAGGGGGCGCAGGGTACTATGGCTACACCTTC. It encodes CASSPTGGAGYYGYTF.

The rearrangement links TRBV9 to TRBJ2-5, with 14 bases identical to TRBD2. From germline, CDR1 is SGDLS and CDR2 YYNGEE. This CDR3 spans 17 amino acids. J lost 2 bases, V lost 4 bases, and 7 bases had no gene match. The CDR3 loop is CASSPGTSGGFQETQYF. The CDR3 nucleotides read TGTGCCAGCAGCCCCGGGACTAGCGGGGGATTTCAAGAGACCCAGTACTTC.

This rearrangement joins TRBV7-9 to TRBJ2-7; a possible D gene is TRBD1 (6 bases). The CDR3 contains 15 residues. V was cut by 2 bases and J by 10 bases, with 21 bases left in between. CDR1 and CDR2 (germline): SEHNR, FQNEAQ (reference sequence). The CDR3 sequence: CASSLTTNRVRSQYF. In nucleotides, the CDR3 is TGTGCCAGCAGCTTAACTACGAACAGGGTTAGGAGTCAGTACTTC.

The chain couples TRBV5-1 to TRBJ2-7; 12 bases are shared with TRBD2. This CDR3 is built from 16 residues. J lost 6 bases, V lost 3 bases, and 10 bases had no gene match. Germline values: CDR1 SGHRS, CDR2 YFSETQ. The CDR3 sequence is CASSSSLAGGVREQYF. The CDR3 coding sequence is TGCGCCAGCAGCTCGTCACTAGCGGGGGGTGTGCGCGAGCAGTACTTC.

The chain carries TRBV19 and TRBJ1-5; 8 nucleotides agree with TRBD1. With 5 bases clipped from V and 7 bases from J, the junction kept 19 bases outside the gene matches. Germline CDR1 is LNHDA and CDR2 is SQIVND (reference sequence). This CDR3 comprises 18 residues. In nucleotides, the CDR3 is TGTGCCAGTAGTCCCCGGTCTACCGGGACAGGCGGTCGACAGCCCCAGCATTTT. Its translation is CASSPRSTGTGGRQPQHF.

V gene TRBV15 combines with J gene TRBJ2-6; a weak D match, TRBD1 (5 bases). V gave up 1 base and J gave up 0 bases, with 13 bases separating them. The germline CDR1 and CDR2 sequences are LNHNV and YYDKDF (reference sequence). This CDR3 region has 18 residues. This CDR3 is CATSRAGISISGANVLTF. For the CDR3, the DNA is TGTGCCACCAGCAGAGCAGGGATATCCATCTCTGGGGCCAACGTCCTGACTTTC.

The chain carries TRBV5-6 and TRBJ2-7; TRBD1 agrees at 9 bases. CDR1 is SGHDT, CDR2 YYEEEE, per germline. This CDR3 is 14 amino acids long. Trimming cost V 3 bases and J 6 bases; bases outside gene matches: 7. The CDR3 region has the DNA TGTGCCAGCAGCTCGGACAGGGGAACGCGCGAGCAGTACTTC. Its protein is CASSSDRGTREQYF.

The chain has TRBV6-1 and TRBJ1-4, with D hard to call. Deletions cut 3 bases from V and 8 bases from J, with 10 bases between. Germline-derived CDR1 and CDR2 are MNHNS and SASEGT. The CDR3 has 13 amino acids. The CDR3 DNA sequence: TGTGCCAGCAGTGAGGCATGGTTCGAAAAACTGTTTTTT. This sequence encodes CASSEAWFEKLFF.

This clone was recorded a few times. The chain joins TRBV9 to TRBJ1-6, with D perhaps matching TRBD1 (5 bases). V was clipped by 0 bases and J by 11 bases, with 12 bases between them. The length of the CDR3 is 14 residues. Germline V gene sequence: CDR1 SGDLS, CDR2 YYNGEE. CDR3 protein: CASSVGRGSTPLHF. CDR3 bases: TGTGCCAGCAGCGTAGGTAGGGGTAGTACACCCCTCCACTTT.

V gene TRBV6-5 combines with J gene TRBJ2-2, with D hard to call. The CDR3 is made up of 13 amino acids. V dropped 11 bases and J dropped 0 bases, with 10 bases sitting between them. CDR1 is MNHEY and CDR2 is SVGAGI in the germline V gene. CDR3 sequence (DNA): TGTGCCGTCCAGACAACGAACACCGGGGAGCTGTTTTTT. Translating gives CAVQTTNTGELFF.